The clone carrying this TCR beta chain has more than one count but fewer than ten. Its antigen is not identified. The record originates from a study of T cell repertoires in cytomegalovirus infection. Across the study: Both a matching HLA type and CMV infection were indicated by public TCR beta signatures.

Trimming cost V 4 bases and J 1 base, with 6 bases left between them. The CDR3 consists of 14 residues. Germline V gene lookup returns CDR1 SGHRS and CDR2 YFSETQ. TCRdb re-analysed the reads in MiXCR, keeping a single row per CDR3 protein. The sample holds 200,000 to 250,000 distinct CDR3 sequences, 38% seen once. Study observations and caveats: Dominant in the ex vivo response were TCR beta clonotypes restricted by HLA-C and specific for CMV.

The chain has TRBV5-1 and TRBJ2-6; unclear D gene. The receptor was isolated from a human donor in good health (CMV status not recorded). Some clones in this sample may be carry-over from other donors' samples. The sequencing used CD8+ T cells from cultured PBMCs, collected from culture after CMV antigen stimulation. The CDR3 DNA sequence: TGCGCCAGCAGCGCCTCGTCTGGGGCCAACGTCCTGACTTTC. Translated, it gives CASSASSGANVLTF. The full variable domain, completed using reference TRBV5-1 and TRBJ2-6, is KAGVTQTPRYLIKTRGQQVTLSCSPISGHRSVSWYQQTPGQGLQFLFEYFSETQRNKGNFPGRFSGRQFSNSRSEMNVSTLELGDSALYLCASSASSGANVLTFGAGSRLTVL.